A selection of T cell receptor beta chains follows, all from one sample in a study of human T cells and chemical hapten exposure. TCRdb ran MiXCR on the RACE reads and lists one entry per CDR3 protein. The sample yields about 74,000 distinct CDR3 sequences, 11% to 15% seen once. The sequencing here drew on whole blood, taken in connection with sensitization to the hapten diphenylcyclopropenone (DPC). Receptors originate from a woman between 45 and 60 years old with alopecia areata. Some clones in this sample may be carry-over from other donors' samples. Both conserved end residues are part of each CDR3. D genes are given only for firm matches. A clone size is listed for some rows: how often the clone was seen (once, few, many), or a class if it is expanded.

V gene,D gene,J gene,clone size,CDR3 protein,CDR3 DNA
TRBV5-1,NA,TRBJ2-3,few,CASSSLGGTPTDTQYF,TGCGCCAGCAGCTCCCTTGGGGGAACACCCACAGATACGCAGTATTTT
TRBV28,NA,TRBJ2-1,NA,CASSRTYEQFF,TGTGCCAGCAGTCGAACGTATGAGCAGTTCTTC
TRBV28,NA,TRBJ2-3,NA,CASRDADTQYF,TGTGCCAGCAGAGACGCAGATACGCAGTATTTT
TRBV12-3/TRBV12-4,NA,TRBJ1-1,few,CATLDGELNTEAFF,TGTGCCACCCTGGACGGAGAGCTGAACACTGAAGCTTTCTTT
TRBV20-1,NA,TRBJ2-1,NA,CSARGLLQPLVFF,TGCAGTGCTAGAGGGTTACTGCAGCCCCTCGTATTCTTC
TRBV7-8,NA,TRBJ2-1,few,CASSLARAANYNEQFF,TGTGCCAGCAGCTTAGCCCGGGCCGCCAATTACAATGAGCAGTTCTTC
TRBV7-2,NA,TRBJ1-2,many,CASTRERTAYGYTF,TGTGCCAGCACCCGGGAGAGAACTGCCTATGGCTACACCTTC
TRBV3-2,NA,TRBJ1-5,many,CASSHPRIGAAAPVQPQHF,TGTGCCAGCAGCCACCCCCGCATAGGGGCAGCCGCACCGGTACAGCCCCAGCATTTT
TRBV20-1,NA,TRBJ2-3,NA,CSADHLGHTQYF,TGCAGTGCTGACCACCTCGGACATACGCAGTATTTT
TRBV15,NA,TRBJ2-1,few,CATSRAGDWNEQFF,TGTGCCACCAGCAGAGCTGGGGATTGGAATGAGCAGTTCTTC
TRBV29-1,NA,TRBJ1-2,few,CSVAGARRNGYTF,TGCAGCGTTGCGGGGGCGCGGAGGAATGGCTACACCTTC
TRBV12-3/TRBV12-4,TRBD1,TRBJ2-7,NA,CASSLVAGGNEQYF,TGTGCCAGCAGTTTAGTGGCAGGGGGAAACGAGCAGTACTTC
TRBV11-2,NA,TRBJ2-7,few,CASSLGVLVVSYEQYF,TGTGCCAGCAGCTTAGGAGTCTTGGTGGTCTCCTACGAGCAGTACTTC
TRBV7-8,NA,TRBJ2-5,few,CANGKIGNDQETQYF,TGTGCCAACGGAAAGATAGGGAACGACCAAGAGACCCAGTACTTC
TRBV7-2,TRBD1,TRBJ2-1,NA,CASSFYSLGQGKWNEQFF,TGTGCCAGCAGCTTCTATAGTTTGGGACAGGGGAAATGGAATGAGCAGTTCTTC
TRBV5-6,NA,TRBJ2-1,NA,CASSLATPSSYNEQFF,TGTGCCAGCAGCTTGGCGACACCGAGCTCCTACAATGAGCAGTTCTTC
TRBV28,TRBD2,TRBJ2-1,NA,CASSAGTSPYNEQFF,TGTGCCAGCAGTGCCGGGACTAGCCCTTACAATGAGCAGTTCTTC
TRBV6-5,NA,TRBJ2-7,NA,CASSPAGTIYEQYF,TGTGCCAGCAGTCCCGCCGGGACCATCTACGAGCAGTACTTC
TRBV20-1,TRBD1,TRBJ1-3,few,CSARTGGGVGNTIYF,TGCAGTGCTAGGACAGGGGGTGGCGTTGGAAACACCATATATTTT
TRBV7-8,TRBD1,TRBJ2-7,few,CASRQDRASYEQYF,TGTGCCAGCAGACAGGACAGGGCCTCCTACGAGCAGTACTTC
TRBV29-1,TRBD1,TRBJ2-1,NA,CSVEGQGGNEQFF,TGCAGCGTTGAAGGACAGGGCGGCAATGAGCAGTTCTTC
TRBV20-1,NA,TRBJ1-5,NA,CSARPPLGQDEQPQHF,TGCAGTGCTAGACCCCCCCTAGGGCAGGACGAACAGCCCCAGCATTTT
TRBV7-2,TRBD1,TRBJ1-4,few,CASSVDRGEKLFF,TGTGCCAGCAGCGTGGACAGGGGGGAAAAACTGTTTTTT
TRBV12-3/TRBV12-4,TRBD2,TRBJ2-1,NA,CASRNGGEPAFNEQFF,TGTGCCAGCAGAAATGGGGGGGAACCTGCATTCAATGAGCAGTTCTTC
TRBV18,TRBD2,TRBJ2-1,NA,CASSPLPGLAGGSSYNEQFF,TGTGCCAGCTCACCCTTACCGGGACTAGCGGGGGGGAGCTCCTACAATGAGCAGTTCTTC
TRBV4-3,NA,TRBJ2-7,NA,CASSQERVRYEQYF,TGCGCCAGCAGCCAAGAAAGAGTTCGGTACGAGCAGTACTTC
TRBV29-1,NA,TRBJ2-7,NA,CSVFFTGSYEQYF,TGCAGCGTTTTCTTCACAGGGAGTTACGAGCAGTACTTC
TRBV24-1,TRBD2,TRBJ2-1,NA,CATSDNREDEQFF,TGTGCCACCAGTGACAATCGGGAGGATGAGCAGTTCTTC